A single T cell receptor beta chain is shown here with its context. This sample was taken from a study of blood T cell repertoires in COVID-19. Study as a whole: PBMCs, B-cell-depleted T cells, or T cells were the source of the cDNA or gDNA that made up the material.

Germline assignment: CDR1 LNHDA and CDR2 SQIVND (reference sequence). The CDR3 covers 13 residues. The ends were cut back, 2 bases at V and 4 bases at J, with 8 bases in the middle. In the study's own analysis: Amplified reference gene primers provided the basis for estimating nucleated cell counts. Produced via immunoSEQ multiplex PCR; TCRdb's table is partial and in-frame only. The V and J calls and clone size were taken over from that table, and D and trimming were inferred from the DNA. The data hold 220,000 or so clones, with 89% observed a single time. Input material: peripheral blood. The gene calls are TRBV19 and TRBJ1-2; no clear D. This receptor was identified in a man aged 60 to 75 who had recovered from COVID-19. CDR3 bases: TGTGCCAGTAGTATACAGATTCCCTATGGCTACACCTTC. Protein sequence: CASSIQIPYGYTF.